This passage covers 16 T cell receptor beta chains from one sample sequenced in a study of blood T cell repertoires in COVID-19. Using immunoSEQ multiplex PCR, the repertoire was profiled, and TCRdb retains in-frame clones only, with some absent. The table has over 250,000 clones, approximately 88% seen once. Sequenced material: peripheral blood. The receptors originated from a human donor with COVID-19, enrolled during active disease. The donor label of this sample is uncertain.

DNA for the CDR3: TGTGCCAGCAGTCGGGACAACTACGAGCAGTACTTC. This sequence encodes CASSRDNYEQYF. The chain joins TRBV6-5 to TRBJ2-7; TRBD1 might be the D (6 bases). This CDR3 has 12 residues. Deletions cut 5 bases from V and 3 bases from J, with 8 bases between. Germline values: CDR1 MNHEY, CDR2 SVGAGI.

The chain employs TRBV11-1 and TRBJ2-7; 12 bases line up with TRBD2. The length of the CDR3 is 15 residues. Germline CDR1 is SGHAT and CDR2 is FQDESV (reference sequence). The V gene end was trimmed by 5 bases and the J gene end by 2 bases; junction bases not matched to a gene: 4. The CDR3 protein is CASSIGLAGTYEQYF. For the CDR3, the DNA is TGTGCCAGCAGCATTGGACTAGCGGGAACCTACGAGCAGTACTTC.

This clone has a handful of counts. The CDR3 loop reads CASSYEGAGQETQYF. In nucleotides, the CDR3 is TGTGCCAGCAGTTACGAGGGGGCAGGGCAAGAGACCCAGTACTTC. The gene calls are TRBV6-6 and TRBJ2-5, with 7 bases aligning to TRBD1. Per germline, CDR1 MNHNY and CDR2 SVGAGI (reference sequence). CDR3 length equals 15 residues. V shed 2 bases and J 2 bases; nucleotides not matched to a gene: 5.

CDR3 in DNA: TGTGCCTGGAGTGGGAATGCGGCTGAAGCTTTCTTT. Translated, it gives CAWSGNAAEAFF. The gene calls are TRBV30 and TRBJ1-1; D is unresolved. V was cut by 1 base and J by 6 bases, with 9 bases left in between. This CDR3 comprises 12 residues. Germline CDR1 GTSNPN, CDR2 SVGIG (reference sequence).

The chain combines TRBV30 with TRBJ2-7; perhaps TRBD1 as D (6 bases). Germline loops: CDR1 GTSNPN, CDR2 SVGIG (reference sequence). The CDR3 has 13 residues. The germline V and J ends were trimmed by 1 base and 4 bases, with 11 bases remaining between them. The CDR3 nucleotides read TGTGCCTGGAGTGAGGACAGTTTTTACGAGCAGTACTTC. This translates into CAWSEDSFYEQYF.

The gene calls are TRBV7-3 and TRBJ2-1, with 11 bases aligning to TRBD2. Germline CDR1 is SGHTA and CDR2 is FQGTGA. CDR3 length: 15 amino acids. V gave up 5 bases and J gave up 5 bases; unmatched junction bases: 5. The CDR3 loop is CASSPLAGGDNEQFF. The CDR3 DNA is TGTGCCAGCAGCCCCCTAGCGGGAGGCGACAATGAGCAGTTCTTC.

This clone showed up just a few times. The chain couples TRBV7-9 to TRBJ2-1; 13 bases align to TRBD2. The CDR3 extends over 14 amino acids. From germline, CDR1 is SEHNR and CDR2 FQNEAQ (reference sequence). The V segment lost 8 bases and the J segment 7 bases; nucleotides outside the gene matches: 5. The CDR3 loop reads CASQLAGGRNEQFF. For the CDR3, the DNA is TGTGCCAGCCAACTAGCGGGAGGGCGGAATGAGCAGTTCTTC.

The rearrangement joins TRBV7-2 to TRBJ2-7; D may be TRBD1 (5 bases). Deletions cut 1 base from V and 6 bases from J, with 13 bases between. The CDR3 sequence is 14 residues long. Germline V gene lookup returns CDR1 SGHTA and CDR2 FQGNSA. The CDR3 DNA is TGTGCCAGCAGCTTAGTCGCCCAGCAGGGCGAGCAGTACTTC. Its translation: CASSLVAQQGEQYF.

CDR3 nucleotides: TGTGCCACCAGCAGAGACCAGGGATCATATGGCTACACCTTC. It specifies CATSRDQGSYGYTF. This chain uses TRBV15 with TRBJ1-2, with TRBD1 as a possible D gene (5 bases). The V and J ends lost 0 bases and 5 bases respectively, with 10 bases between them. CDR1 and CDR2 (germline): LNHNV, YYDKDF (reference sequence). The CDR3 spans 14 residues.

This clone appeared once. The chain recombines TRBV11-3 with TRBJ2-1; 8 bases are a match to TRBD2. With V trimmed by 3 bases and J by 8 bases, 6 bases remained unmatched. Germline loops: CDR1 SGHNT, CDR2 YENEEA. The CDR3 covers 14 residues. The chain's CDR3 is CASSFSGIVDEQFF. In DNA form, the CDR3 reads TGTGCCAGCAGCTTTAGCGGGATAGTCGATGAGCAGTTCTTC.

The chain carries TRBV5-4 and TRBJ2-1; 13 bases match TRBD2. Germline V CDR1 and CDR2: SGHNT, YYREEE (reference sequence). J lost 8 bases, V lost 4 bases, and 6 bases had no gene match. This CDR3 has 15 residues. The CDR3 protein is CASSTGTSGNDEQFF. In DNA form, the CDR3 reads TGTGCCAGCAGCACTGGGACTAGCGGGAATGATGAGCAGTTCTTC.

This chain joins TRBV30 and TRBJ2-3; 8 bases match TRBD2. Germline CDR1 and CDR2: GTSNPN and SVGIG (reference sequence). Trimming took 3 bases from V and 0 from J; bases not matched to a gene: 5. The CDR3 totals 15 residues. CDR3 in amino acids: CAWSRLASSTDTQYF. In DNA form, the CDR3 reads TGTGCCTGGAGCCGACTAGCGTCTAGCACAGATACGCAGTATTTT. Combining the CDR3 with reference TRBV30 and TRBJ2-3 gives the whole variable domain SQTIHQWPATLVQPVGSPLSLECTVEGTSNPNLYWYRQAAGRGLQLLFYSVGIGQISSEVPQNLSASRPQDRQFILSSKKLLLSDSGFYLCAWSRLASSTDTQYFGPGTRLTVL.

As concerns this clone: Different DNA sequences within this sample yield the same CDR3. This chain joins TRBV19 and TRBJ2-5; no clear D gene. V lost 3 bases to trimming and J lost 5 bases, with 10 bases between them. Germline lookup yields CDR1 LNHDA and CDR2 SQIVND (reference sequence). The CDR3 consists of 13 residues. The chain's CDR3 is CASSIAGLETQYF. CDR3 sequence (DNA): TGTGCCAGTAGTATTGCAGGTTTGGAGACCCAGTACTTC.

V gene TRBV5-1 combines with J gene TRBJ1-6; a weak D match, TRBD1 (5 bases). CDR1 SGHRS and CDR2 YFSETQ come from the germline V gene. The CDR3 has 15 amino acids. The V and J ends lost 4 bases and 8 bases respectively, with 16 bases between them. The CDR3 loop reads CASSPGTLRDSPLHF. CDR3 coding DNA: TGCGCCAGCAGCCCCGGGACTTTGAGGGATTCACCCCTCCACTTT.

The sample holds one count of this clone. This chain uses TRBV7-2 with TRBJ2-2, with 12 bases aligning to TRBD2. This CDR3 has 18 residues. The V segment lost 1 base and the J segment 7 bases; nucleotides outside the gene matches: 10. Germline lookup yields CDR1 SGHTA and CDR2 FQGNSA. In DNA, the CDR3 is TGTGCCAGCAGCTTAGTTGCTAGCGGGAGGGGAGTAGTCGGGGAGCTGTTTTTT. Translation: CASSLVASGRGVVGELFF.

The V call is TRBV7-9, the J call TRBJ2-2; D is possibly TRBD2 (7 bases). V gave up 8 bases and J gave up 6 bases, with 22 bases separating them. This CDR3 has 16 residues. Germline V CDR1 and CDR2: SEHNR, FQNEAQ (reference sequence). The CDR3 DNA sequence: TGTGCCAGCGGGGCAGGGGCTAGCGGTTATTCCGGGGAGCTGTTTTTT. Its protein product is CASGAGASGYSGELFF.